This T cell receptor (beta chain) was sequenced in a study of cytomegalovirus exposure and HLA in healthy donors. Notes on the study in general: Solely CMV serostatus was available to characterize immune exposure. Most CMV-associated TCR beta chains were later found to appear HLA-restricted. It was reportedly the case that the classifier diagnosed cytomegalovirus status with high specificity and sensitivity. Presence/absence analyses supposed approximately even sequencing depth among donors.

Regarding this clone: Its matching antigen is unknown.

CDR1 and CDR2 (germline): MNHEY, SVGAGI. The CDR3 has 15 residues. V was clipped by 5 bases and J by 2 bases; unmatched bases: 8. PCR primers comprised 60 Vbeta and 13 Jbeta primers. Some clones are missing from TCRdb's copy, which holds only in-frame ones; the method was immunoSEQ multiplex PCR. In the table there are approximately 95,000 clones, 81% of which are singletons. The sample taken for sequencing was PBMCs. V and J are TRBV6-5 and TRBJ1-1; 7 nucleotides agree with TRBD1. The sequence derives from a woman in her 70s in good health and CMV-seropositive. The CDR3 sequence is CASSTQDRHNTEAFF. DNA for the CDR3: TGTGCCAGCAGTACCCAGGACAGGCACAACACTGAAGCTTTCTTT.